These 2 T cell receptor beta chains came from one sample sequenced in a study of identical twins (dated by TCRdb to the mid-2010s). Libraries were prepared through 5' RACE. Instrument used: Illumina HiSeq 2000. TCRdb's own reprocessing of the public reads used fastp at Q25 and MiXCR and kept productive beta chains. Identical CDR3 protein sequences are pooled into one entry, listed with their most common genes and DNA. The sample has roughly 240,000 distinct CDR3 sequences on record, about 7.5% of them singletons. Under 6% of the sample belongs to the ten largest clones. These same records also appear under a second study, on yellow fever vaccine responses in identical twins.

Specimen: CD8+ T cells sorted from blood. The receptors derive from a woman aged 18-29 years in good health.

This clonotype was detected many times. V and J are TRBV9 and TRBJ1-1; D possibly corresponds to TRBD1 (5 bases). The V and J ends lost 7 bases and 0 bases respectively, with 7 bases between them. The CDR3 sequence is 12 residues long. Germline V gives CDR1 SGDLS, CDR2 YYNGEE. The CDR3 region is CASSGLNTEAFF. The CDR3 nucleotides are TGTGCCAGCTCAGGGTTGAACACTGAAGCTTTCTTT.

Many counts were recorded for this clonotype. The chain recombines TRBV6-4 with TRBJ2-1, with D possibly TRBD2 on 5 matching bases. Germline-derived CDR1 and CDR2 are MRHNA and SNTAGT. The CDR3 covers 12 residues. V shed 1 base and J shed 8 bases, with 6 bases lying between them. In DNA, the CDR3 is TGTGCCAGCAGTGACTTCGGGGATGAGCAGTTCTTC. Translation gives CASSDFGDEQFF.